Described below is a single T cell receptor beta chain sequence and its context. This specimen belongs to a study of shared clonotypes between healthy human individuals. The naive CD8 fraction comprised CD45RO-negative cells positively selected for CCR7 and excluded terminally differentiated effector memory CD45RA+ cells. Here immunoSEQ multiplex PCR was the method, and the copy in TCRdb shows in-frame clones only, minus some. The top ten hold roughly 0.1% of the sample, which has hundreds of thousands of clones, 95% seen once. The sequence derives from a woman aged 30 to 39 in good health. What was sequenced was naive CD8+ T cells sorted from blood.

CDR3 loop: CASSFPGEGTGYTF. CDR3 in DNA: TGTGCCAGCAGTTTCCCCGGGGAGGGTACAGGCTACACCTTC. The rearrangement joins TRBV28 to TRBJ1-2; no reliable D call. The CDR3 has 14 residues. Trimming pared 3 bases from V and 8 bases from J, leaving 16 bases between. Germline V gene data show CDR1 as MDHEN and CDR2 as SYDVKM.